This T cell receptor (beta chain) was profiled in a study of cytomegalovirus exposure and HLA in healthy donors. The donors were in the approximately 120-subject validation cohort, distinct from the roughly 600-subject first cohort. Concerning this clone: Antigen unknown.

Method: immunoSEQ multiplex PCR; TCRdb's copy keeps in-frame clones and lacks some. The profile covers 150,000 to 200,000 clones, with 84% appearing a single time and around 9.6% taken by the ten largest. General study results and limits: 164 TCR beta chains were listed as cytomegalovirus-associated.

Input material: PBMCs. The receptor was derived from a man aged 25-40 years in good health and CMV-seropositive.

The CDR3 protein is CASSQEERGQPQHF. In DNA form, the CDR3 reads TGCGCCAGCAGCCAAGAAGAGCGGGGTCAGCCCCAGCATTTT. This chain connects TRBV4-1 to TRBJ1-5; D gene unclear. Germline values: CDR1 MGHRA, CDR2 YSYEKL. This CDR3 has 14 amino acids. The V and J ends lost 0 bases and 6 bases respectively, with 9 bases between them.